These T cell receptor beta chains were read from a single sample in a study of blood T cells in healthy people across ages. TCRdb analysed the 5' RACE reads with MiXCR anew, one entry per CDR3 protein. The sample has 1.4 million or so distinct CDR3 sequences, 35% to 45% seen once. What was sequenced was blood. The receptors shown here come from a woman younger than 30 in good health. Both conserved end residues are part of each CDR3. Each record gives: V gene, D gene, J gene, clone size, CDR3 DNA, CDR3 protein. D genes are given only for firm matches. Rows may omit the clone size; those that give it use once, few, many or a size class.

TRBV20-1	-	TRBJ2-7	few	TGCAGTGCTGGGGACAAGACCTCCTACGAGCAGTACTTC	CSAGDKTSYEQYF
TRBV10-3	-	TRBJ1-6	-	TGTGCCATCAGTGACGACAAAGGGGGTTCACCCCTCCACTTT	CAISDDKGGSPLHF
TRBV20-1	-	TRBJ2-4	few	TGCAGTGCTAGAAGAAGGGCCTCGGGCCAAAACATTCAGTACTTC	CSARRRASGQNIQYF
TRBV5-1	TRBD2	TRBJ2-1	-	TGCGCCAGCAGCTTGGGACCCCAAGCGGGGGACCACAATGAGCAGTTCTTC	CASSLGPQAGDHNEQFF
TRBV6-1	-	TRBJ1-1	-	TGTGCCAGCCGAACAGTCATGAACACTGAAGCTTTCTTT	CASRTVMNTEAFF
TRBV5-5	-	TRBJ1-5	-	TGTGCCAGCAGCTTGGCCTGGCCTTATAGCAATCAGCCCCAGCATTTT	CASSLAWPYSNQPQHF
TRBV6-1	TRBD2	TRBJ2-1	-	TGTGCCAGCAGTGAATTTGGTAGCGGGTACAATGAGCAGTTCTTC	CASSEFGSGYNEQFF
TRBV6-5	TRBD2	TRBJ2-5	few	TGTGCCAGCAGTTACGCTCGCGGGAGTGATAATGAGCAGTACTTC	CASSYARGSDNEQYF
TRBV12-3/TRBV12-4	-	TRBJ2-5	-	TGTGCCAGCAGTTTCGTGGAGGGTGAGACCCAGTACTTC	CASSFVEGETQYF
TRBV15	-	TRBJ1-6	few	TGTGCCACCAGCAGAGAATATGATTCACTCCTCCACTTT	CATSREYDSLLHF
TRBV12-3/TRBV12-4	TRBD2	TRBJ2-3	-	TGTACCAGCAGCCAAGCGGGGGGCACAGATACGCAGTATTTT	CTSSQAGGTDTQYF
TRBV20-1	TRBD2	TRBJ2-1	few	TGCAGTGCTAGTGCCAAGCGGGGGTCCTACAATGAGCAGTTCTTC	CSASAKRGSYNEQFF
TRBV4-3	-	TRBJ1-1	-	TGCGCCAGCAGCCCTCACGGGGGTGGAGGCACTGAAGCTTTCTTT	CASSPHGGGGTEAFF
TRBV29-1	-	TRBJ1-1	-	TGCAGCATAGACCTTTCGAACACTGAAGCTTTCTTT	CSIDLSNTEAFF
TRBV27	-	TRBJ2-7	-	TGTGCCAGCAAACCAACTCGGGTAGACTACGAGCAGTACTTC	CASKPTRVDYEQYF
TRBV10-3	-	TRBJ1-2	many	TGTGCCATCAGTGACCTGAGGGATGCCACTAACTATGGCTACACCTTC	CAISDLRDATNYGYTF
TRBV19	-	TRBJ2-1	-	TGTGCCAGTAGTAAGGGCATCTCCTACAATGAGCAGTTCTTC	CASSKGISYNEQFF
TRBV4-1	TRBD1	TRBJ2-3	few	TGCGCCAGCAGCCATTTAACCGGGACAGGCTCCCAATCGGTGGATACGCAGTATTTT	CASSHLTGTGSQSVDTQYF
TRBV19	-	TRBJ2-7	-	TGTGCCAGTAGTACCATGACACAGAACGAGCAGTACTTC	CASSTMTQNEQYF
TRBV7-9	-	TRBJ2-5	-	TGTGCCAGCAGCCGTCAAACAGGGCGACAAGAGACCCAGTACTTC	CASSRQTGRQETQYF
TRBV29-1	TRBD2	TRBJ2-3	-	TGCAGCGTTGAGAGGCGGGGGGGAATAGATACGCAGTATTTT	CSVERRGGIDTQYF
TRBV9	-	TRBJ2-7	-	TGTGCCAGCAGCGTAGGGGGCTCGGTTCCCAACGAGCAGTACTTC	CASSVGGSVPNEQYF
TRBV20-1	-	TRBJ1-2	-	TGCAGTGCTAGGGCACATGGAAGGGTCGGCTACACCTTC	CSARAHGRVGYTF
TRBV4-1	TRBD2	TRBJ2-7	-	TGCGCCAGCGGCCAAGATGGGTTAGCGGGGCCCTACGAGCAGTACTTC	CASGQDGLAGPYEQYF
TRBV6-2/TRBV6-3	TRBD2	TRBJ2-1	-	TGTGCCAGCAGTTACATGACTAGCGGGGGAGGTGAGCAGTTCTTC	CASSYMTSGGGEQFF
TRBV5-1	-	TRBJ1-2	-	TGCGCCAGCAGCTTAAACTTGAAGGGGGGCGCATATGGCTACACCTTC	CASSLNLKGGAYGYTF
TRBV11-2	-	TRBJ2-7	-	TGTGCCAGCAGCTTAGATGGGCCTGACGCCCATGAGCAGTACTTC	CASSLDGPDAHEQYF
TRBV3-1	TRBD1	TRBJ2-1	once	TGTGCCAGCCACCGGACAGGGTATGGTGAGCAGTTCTTC	CASHRTGYGEQFF
TRBV6-1	-	TRBJ2-1	once	TGTGCCAGCAGTGAAGGGATGAGCTCCTACAATGAGCAGTTCTTC	CASSEGMSSYNEQFF
TRBV29-1	-	TRBJ1-2	few	TGCAGCGTTGTCCCTAGGGACTATGGCTACACCTTC	CSVVPRDYGYTF
TRBV4-3	-	TRBJ2-1	few	TGCGCCAGCAGCCAAGAAAGGGGAGACATTCTTCCCAATGAGCAGTTCTTC	CASSQERGDILPNEQFF
TRBV20-1	-	TRBJ1-1	-	TGCAGTGCTAGATCGGTGGGGAACACTGAAGCTTTCTTT	CSARSVGNTEAFF
TRBV7-2	-	TRBJ1-5	once	TGTGCCAGCAGCTTCCTCAGGGGAAATCGGCCCCAGCATTTT	CASSFLRGNRPQHF
TRBV3-1	-	TRBJ1-1	-	TGTGCCAGCAGCCGAAGTAGGGGGTTTACTGAAGCTTTCTTT	CASSRSRGFTEAFF
TRBV5-1	TRBD1	TRBJ1-2	-	TGCGCCAGCAGCTTGGTCTACCGGGAAGGGGGCGAACGTGGCTACACCTTC	CASSLVYREGGERGYTF
TRBV6-6	TRBD1	TRBJ1-1	once	TGTGCCAGCAGTTACCACGACAGGGACACTGAAGCTTTCTTT	CASSYHDRDTEAFF
TRBV7-3	-	TRBJ2-7	-	TGTGCCAGCAGCACGAACCTCGCGGGGATTTACGAGCAGTACTTC	CASSTNLAGIYEQYF
TRBV20-1	TRBD2	TRBJ2-2	-	TGCAGTGCTATAGGGCGGGGGACTTACACCGGGGAGCTGTTTTTT	CSAIGRGTYTGELFF
TRBV5-1	TRBD1	TRBJ2-7	-	TGCGCCAGCAGCTTGGCGGGGGGACAGGGCTACGAGCAGTACTTC	CASSLAGGQGYEQYF
TRBV4-2	-	TRBJ1-2	-	TGTGCCAGCAGCCAAGATGAGTCCGGGTGGTCAGGCTACACCTTC	CASSQDESGWSGYTF
TRBV27	TRBD2	TRBJ2-1	-	TGTGCCAGCAGCGATACCGGGACTAGAGATGAGCAGTTCTTC	CASSDTGTRDEQFF
TRBV20-1	-	TRBJ2-7	-	TGCAGTGCTCGGTCAGTCGGGGTAAGGACCTACGAGCAGTACTTC	CSARSVGVRTYEQYF
TRBV20-1	-	TRBJ1-1	-	TGCAGTGTTGCAACCGGTCCTGAAGCTTTCTTT	CSVATGPEAFF
TRBV29-1	-	TRBJ2-1	-	TGCAGCGGGCCGTCTTACAATGAGCAGTTCTTC	CSGPSYNEQFF
TRBV3-1	-	TRBJ1-4	-	TGTGCCAGCAGCCAAGACGGGCGCGGGGATGAAAAACTGTTTTTT	CASSQDGRGDEKLFF
TRBV5-6	-	TRBJ1-5	-	TGTGCCAGCAGCCGAGGGCCGGCCCTATTCAATACGCCCCAGCATTTT	CASSRGPALFNTPQHF
TRBV9	TRBD2	TRBJ2-1	-	TGTGCCAGCAGCGGAGGACTAGCGGGAGGATACAATGAGCAGTTCTTC	CASSGGLAGGYNEQFF
TRBV11-2	-	TRBJ1-2	-	TGTGCCAGCAGCTTAGACTGGGGCTACACCTTC	CASSLDWGYTF
TRBV20-1	-	TRBJ2-1	-	TGCAGTGCTCACGGGGGCGGGGCCTTCGACAATGAGCAGTTCTTC	CSAHGGGAFDNEQFF
TRBV7-2	-	TRBJ1-2	-	TGTGCCAGCAGCTTAGCGGTCCAGGCTGGCTACACCTTC	CASSLAVQAGYTF
TRBV20-1	-	TRBJ1-5	few	TGCAGTGCTAGGGGGGTTTCGGGCAATCAGCCCCAGCATTTT	CSARGVSGNQPQHF
TRBV10-3	-	TRBJ2-4	-	TGTGCCATCAGTGAGTCCCACAGGGACGACATTCAGTACTTC	CAISESHRDDIQYF
TRBV27	TRBD1	TRBJ2-7	many	TGTGCCAGCAGCCCCAGGGGGCCCTACGAGCAGTACTTC	CASSPRGPYEQYF
TRBV12-5	TRBD1	TRBJ2-5	few	TGTGCTAGTGGTCTAGACGGCGACAGGGTTGAGACCCAGTACTTC	CASGLDGDRVETQYF
TRBV15	-	TRBJ1-2	few	TGTGCCACCAGCAGAGATTCTGGGAACTATGGCTACACCTTC	CATSRDSGNYGYTF